Listed here is a single T cell receptor beta chain. The target antigen is unknown. Trimming left V 7 bases short and J 8 bases short, with 17 bases between. The CDR3 covers 13 residues. Per germline, CDR1 SGHAT and CDR2 FQNNGV. This sample is drawn from a study of cytomegalovirus exposure and HLA in healthy donors. Only in-frame clones appear in the TCRdb table, and some are missing; sequencing was by immunoSEQ multiplex PCR. The sample comprises about 120,000 clones, roughly 90% of which are singletons, and nearly 6.5% rests with the top ten. The donors were in the roughly 120-subject validation cohort; that cohort was separate from the roughly 660-subject first cohort. Whole-study findings and limits: TCR beta chains numbering under 200 were designated cytomegalovirus-associated.

Sequenced material: PBMCs. The receptor was derived from a young woman in good health and CMV-seropositive. The chain joins TRBV11-2 to TRBJ1-1, with D perhaps TRBD1 (6 bases). The CDR3, as DNA: TGTGCCAGCACCCTGAGAAGGGGGACGGAAGCTTTCTTT. Protein sequence: CASTLRRGTEAFF.